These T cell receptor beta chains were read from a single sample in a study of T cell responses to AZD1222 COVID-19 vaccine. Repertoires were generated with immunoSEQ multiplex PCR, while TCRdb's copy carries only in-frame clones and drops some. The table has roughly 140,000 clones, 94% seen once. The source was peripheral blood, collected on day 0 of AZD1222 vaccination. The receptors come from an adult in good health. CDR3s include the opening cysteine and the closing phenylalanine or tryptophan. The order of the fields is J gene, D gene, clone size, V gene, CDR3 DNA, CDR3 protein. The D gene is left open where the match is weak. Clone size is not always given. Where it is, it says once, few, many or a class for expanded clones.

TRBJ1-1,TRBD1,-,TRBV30,TGTGCCTGGATCGCGGGACAGGGTTTGGCTGAAGCTTTCTTT,CAWIAGQGLAEAFF
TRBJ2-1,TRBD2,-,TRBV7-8,TGTGCCAGCAGCTACATAGCGGGGGGTGACAATGAGCAGTTCTTC,CASSYIAGGDNEQFF
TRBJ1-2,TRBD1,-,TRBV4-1,TGCGCCAGCAGCCCATGGACAGGGAACTATGGCTACACCTTC,CASSPWTGNYGYTF
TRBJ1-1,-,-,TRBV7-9,TGTGCCAGCAGCAATAACAGGAACACTGAAGCTTTCTTT,CASSNNRNTEAFF
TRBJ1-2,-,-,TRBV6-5,TGTGCCAGCCACATCAACTATGGCTACACCTTC,CASHINYGYTF
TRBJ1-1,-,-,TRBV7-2,TGTGCCAGCAGCTTTTCGCTTACAGGTGCAGAGACTGAAGCTTTCTTT,CASSFSLTGAETEAFF
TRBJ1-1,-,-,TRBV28,TGTGCCAGCAGAGGCGCGGAAGGAGGAAACGCTGAAGCTTTCTTT,CASRGAEGGNAEAFF
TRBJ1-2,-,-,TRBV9,TGTGCCAGCAGCCTGGGGGTCCGGGGTGTGGATGGCTACACCTTC,CASSLGVRGVDGYTF
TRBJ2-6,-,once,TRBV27,TGTGCCAGCAGTTTATATCCCAGGTACTCTGGGGCCAACGTCCTGACTTTC,CASSLYPRYSGANVLTF
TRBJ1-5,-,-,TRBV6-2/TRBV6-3,TGTGCCAGCAGCGAGGACGGGGGTCATCAGCCCCAGCATTTT,CASSEDGGHQPQHF
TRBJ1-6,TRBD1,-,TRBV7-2,TGTGCCAGCAAAAGACAGGGGGCAATCTATAATTCACCCCTCCACTTT,CASKRQGAIYNSPLHF
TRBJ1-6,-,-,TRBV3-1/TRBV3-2,TGTGCCAGCAGCCAAGCGGGGGGGAGGACCTATAATTCACCCCTCCACTTT,CASSQAGGRTYNSPLHF
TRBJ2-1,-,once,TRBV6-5,TGTGCCAGCAGTAGAAGGGGAAGGGGGAGCAATGAGCAGTTCTTC,CASSRRGRGSNEQFF
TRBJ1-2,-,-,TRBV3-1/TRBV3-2,TGTGCCAGCAGCCAAGATATCTATGGCTACACCTTC,CASSQDIYGYTF
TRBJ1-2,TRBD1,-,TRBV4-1,TGCGCCAGCAGCCAAGATACAGGGGCCCCCTGGGGCTACACCTTC,CASSQDTGAPWGYTF
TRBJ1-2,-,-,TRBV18,TGTGCCAGCTCACCATCGACTCGGGACTGGTCAACCTTC,CASSPSTRDWSTF